Listed here is a single T cell receptor beta chain. Its target is not known. Next came a second PCR, run for about 7 to 11 cycles, which used a sample-barcoded 5' primer along with a J-beta primer mix. TCRdb re-analysed the 5' RACE reads in MiXCR, keeping a single row per CDR3 protein. The data hold 600,000 to 900,000 distinct CDR3 sequences, with roughly 24% observed a single time. The data were obtained in a study of blood T cells in healthy people across ages. The CDR3 totals 13 residues. From germline, CDR1 is SGDLS and CDR2 YYNGEE. Trimming shortened V by 0 bases and J by 8 bases, and 11 bases separated the two germline ends. Study results and caveats: CMV status of donors was unknown, possibly confounding expanded clonotype changes. Significant beta diversity loss was already apparent by age roughly 40, declining roughly linearly. Both higher diversity and more naive CD4+ cells marked long-lived donors when set against aged donors.

The same sample was also studied in work on T cells of mothers and their children.

The sequenced sample consisted of blood. This chain uses TRBV9 with TRBJ1-1, with D tentatively TRBD1 (5 bases). This receptor was identified in a boy aged 5-17 years in good health. The CDR3 bases are TGTGCCAGCAGCGTAGGTCAACAGGAGGAAGCTTTCTTT. It yields the protein CASSVGQQEEAFF.